A single sample gave rise to the 13 T cell receptor beta chains below, sequenced in a study of T cell responses to AZD1222 COVID-19 vaccine. Generated by immunoSEQ multiplex PCR, the TCRdb table keeps only in-frame clones and is missing some. The sample lists around 170,000 clones, about nine tenths seen once, with approximately 1.5% in the top ten. Specimen: peripheral blood, collected on day 0 of AZD1222 vaccination. The receptors stem from an adult in good health.

This sequence joins TRBV4-2 and TRBJ2-3; TRBD2 aligns across 8 bases. CDR3 size: 16 residues. The germline V gene has CDR1 LGHNA and CDR2 YNFKEQ. V dropped 0 bases and J dropped 2; count of bases not matched to a gene: 4. The CDR3 sequence: CASSQERTSLTDTQYF. CDR3 sequence (DNA): TGTGCCAGCAGCCAAGAACGGACTAGCCTCACAGATACGCAGTATTTT.

This rearrangement joins TRBV5-1 to TRBJ1-2, with TRBD1 identical over 12 bases. The CDR3 runs to 15 residues. CDR1 SGHRS and CDR2 YFSETQ come from the germline V gene. J lost 6 bases, V lost 4 bases, and 7 bases had no gene match. DNA of the CDR3: TGCGCCAGCAGCACCTCCGGGACAGGGGGCGATGGCTACACCTTC. As protein: CASSTSGTGGDGYTF.

The chain uses TRBV7-6 and TRBJ2-6, with D perhaps matching TRBD1 or TRBD2 (5 bases each). The length of the CDR3 is 16 residues. With 1 base removed from V and 2 bases from J, the gap between germline ends came to 9 bases. CDR1 and CDR2 from the germline V gene are SGHVS and FNYEAQ. CDR3 loop: CASSLEGTTGANVLTF. As DNA, the CDR3 is TGTGCCAGCAGCTTAGAAGGGACCACTGGGGCCAACGTCCTGACTTTC.

The V call is TRBV5-1, the J call TRBJ1-2; D ambiguous. V gave up 0 bases and J gave up 2 bases, with 8 bases separating them. There are 14 residues in the CDR3. Germline CDR1 SGHRS, CDR2 YFSETQ. Here the CDR3 reads CASSLAQRNYGYTF. CDR3 sequence (DNA): TGCGCCAGCAGCTTGGCCCAGAGAAACTATGGCTACACCTTC. The variable domain in full, completed from reference TRBV5-1 and TRBJ1-2, reads KAGVTQTPRYLIKTRGQQVTLSCSPISGHRSVSWYQQTPGQGLQFLFEYFSETQRNKGNFPGRFSGRQFSNSRSEMNVSTLELGDSALYLCASSLAQRNYGYTFGSGTRLTVV.

The chain uses TRBV7-8 and TRBJ1-1; TRBD1 might be the D (5 bases). V dropped 5 bases and J dropped 4 bases, with 20 bases sitting between them. The germline gives CDR1 SGHVS, CDR2 FQNEAQ. This CDR3 is 16 amino acids long. DNA for the CDR3: TGTGCCAGCAGCGGACAACCGGTGGGGGGAGGCACTGAAGCTTTCTTT. It codes for CASSGQPVGGGTEAFF.

The chain uses TRBV2 and TRBJ1-4; no clear D. V lost 2 bases, J lost 7 bases, and 8 bases lay in between. CDR3 length equals 13 residues. Germline lookup yields CDR1 SNHLY and CDR2 FYNNEI. CDR3: CASSEMSTEKLFF. The CDR3 DNA sequence: TGTGCCAGCAGTGAAATGTCCACTGAAAAACTGTTTTTT.

The chain links TRBV7-8 to TRBJ2-2, with D hard to call. V lost 1 base and J 6 bases, leaving 12 bases between the germline ends. CDR1 SGHVS and CDR2 FQNEAQ come from the germline V gene. The CDR3 has 15 residues. DNA of the CDR3: TGTGCCAGCAGCTTAGGGTGGCGCAGCCCCGGGGAGCTGTTTTTT. It codes for CASSLGWRSPGELFF.

The chain employs TRBV3-1 (or the pseudogene TRBV3-2) and TRBJ1-5; D call uncertain. The germline CDR1 and CDR2 sequences are LGHDT and YNNKEL (reference sequence). The CDR3 is made up of 12 amino acids. With 1 base removed from V and 9 bases from J, the gap between germline ends came to 7 bases. CDR3 DNA sequence: TGTGCCAGCAGCCAAGGGATATTGCCCCAGCATTTT. This translates into CASSQGILPQHF.

The V gene is TRBV28, the J gene TRBJ1-6; possibly TRBD1 for D (5 bases). V lost 5 bases, J lost 6 bases, and 17 bases lay in between. CDR1 and CDR2 (germline): MDHEN, SYDVKM. The CDR3 contains 16 residues. This CDR3 reads CASSTNRGLPNSPLHF. CDR3 DNA: TGTGCCAGCAGTACTAATCGGGGACTACCTAATTCACCCCTCCACTTT.

V is TRBV5-1 and J is TRBJ2-5; D unresolved. The CDR3 is 15 residues long. Trimming stripped 0 bases from V and 0 bases from J, with 9 bases between. Germline V gives CDR1 SGHRS, CDR2 YFSETQ. CDR3 region: CASSLERRNQETQYF. The CDR3 nucleotides are TGCGCCAGCAGCTTGGAACGCAGGAACCAAGAGACCCAGTACTTC.

The V and J genes are TRBV10-3 and TRBJ2-7; D ambiguous. V lost 7 bases and J 4 bases, leaving 11 bases between the germline ends. The CDR3 length is 12 residues. The germline gives CDR1 ENHRY, CDR2 SYGVKD. CDR3 region: CAITTDLYEQYF. CDR3 sequence (DNA): TGTGCCATCACTACCGATTTATACGAGCAGTACTTC.

The chain couples TRBV3-1 (or the pseudogene TRBV3-2) to TRBJ1-5; D perhaps matches TRBD1 (5 bases). This CDR3 has 14 residues. V dropped 2 bases and J dropped 5 bases, with 10 bases sitting between them. Germline loops: CDR1 LGHDT, CDR2 YNNKEL (reference sequence). CDR3: CASSQFQGDQPQHF. In DNA, the CDR3 is TGTGCCAGCAGCCAATTTCAAGGGGATCAGCCCCAGCATTTT.

V and J are TRBV6-1 and TRBJ2-1, with D maybe TRBD1 (5 bases). The CDR3 has 15 residues. Germline lookup yields CDR1 MNHNS and CDR2 SASEGT. The V end was cut by 1 base, the J end by 8 bases, with 15 bases between. CDR3 in DNA: TGTGCCAGCAGTGAAGGCCAGGGATGGATCGATGAGCAGTTCTTC. This gives the protein CASSEGQGWIDEQFF.